The 9 T cell receptor beta chains in this list originate from one sample, sequenced in a study of T cell responses to AZD1222 COVID-19 vaccine. Assay used: immunoSEQ multiplex PCR; TCRdb lists only in-frame clones, some missing. Altogether about 150,000 clones are present, 70% to 90% being singletons, with the ten largest covering 4.5% to 6.5%. The input for sequencing was peripheral blood, taken on day 0 of AZD1222 vaccination. The receptors stem from an adult in good health.

The chain recombines TRBV7-2 with TRBJ2-1; 7 nucleotides align to TRBD2. V shed 5 bases and J 1 base; nucleotides not matched to a gene: 11. Germline assignment: CDR1 SGHTA and CDR2 FQGNSA. CDR3 length equals 17 residues. CDR3 residues: CASSPLQAGVSYNEQFF. DNA of the CDR3: TGTGCCAGCAGCCCCCTTCAGGCGGGAGTTTCCTACAATGAGCAGTTCTTC.

The genes are TRBV7-9 and TRBJ2-5; D is undetermined. Trimming stripped 5 bases from V and 4 bases from J, with 14 bases between. Looked up from germline, CDR1 is SEHNR and CDR2 is FQNEAQ (reference sequence). This CDR3 contains 14 residues. CDR3 coding DNA: TGTGCCAGCAGCCCTCCGCTGTCCGGAGAGACCCAGTACTTC. Residues: CASSPPLSGETQYF.

The gene calls are TRBV2 and TRBJ1-3; a possible D gene is TRBD1 (6 bases). The CDR3 is 15 amino acids. The V gene lost 4 bases and the J gene lost 4 bases, with 14 bases spanning the gap. CDR1 is SNHLY, CDR2 FYNNEI, per germline. CDR3 in DNA: TGTGCCAGCAGTGCGTCCGGGGGGCCGGGAAACACCATATATTTT. This encodes CASSASGGPGNTIYF.

The chain employs TRBV11-1 and TRBJ1-2; D gene unclear. Germline CDR1 is SGHAT and CDR2 is FQDESV (reference sequence). This CDR3 has 14 amino acids. V was trimmed by 4 bases and J by 2 bases, leaving 11 bases between them. This CDR3 reads CASSSRGGNYGYTF. DNA for the CDR3: TGTGCCAGCAGCTCCCGAGGAGGGAACTATGGCTACACCTTC.

V usage is TRBV12-3 or TRBV12-4 and J usage is TRBJ1-1, with D hard to call. This CDR3 contains 13 residues. V was pared by 1 base and J by 4 bases, with 7 bases between. CDR3 protein: CASSLGYGTEAFF. The CDR3 DNA sequence: TGTGCCAGCAGTTTAGGGTATGGCACTGAAGCTTTCTTT.

This rearrangement joins TRBV6-2 or TRBV6-3 to TRBJ2-6; TRBD1 matches 10 bases. The CDR3 is 18 amino acids. CDR1 and CDR2 from the germline V gene are MNHEY and SVGEGT. With 5 bases clipped from V and 0 bases from J, the junction kept 7 bases outside the gene matches. CDR3 amino acids: CASSRQGASFSGANVLTF. Written as DNA, the CDR3 is TGTGCCAGCAGTAGACAGGGGGCGTCCTTCTCTGGGGCCAACGTCCTGACTTTC.

This clone has a handful of counts. The gene calls are TRBV4-1 and TRBJ1-3, with D unresolved. This CDR3 contains 15 residues. The germline V gene encodes CDR1 MGHRA and CDR2 YSYEKL. V lost 3 bases, J lost 2 bases, and 11 bases lay in between. The CDR3 region has the DNA TGCGCCAGCAGCCACGGCAGGTCCACTGGAAACACCATATATTTT. Translation: CASSHGRSTGNTIYF.

J is TRBJ2-1 and V is TRBV24-1; no clear D gene. Germline CDR1 and CDR2: KGHDR and SFDVKD. Trimming left V 3 bases short and J 0 bases short, with 11 bases between. The CDR3 totals 16 residues. CDR3 DNA: TGTGCCACCAGTGATCCCTACCAAGGCTCCTACAATGAGCAGTTCTTC. This gives the protein CATSDPYQGSYNEQFF.

The chain is built from TRBV2 and TRBJ1-3, with TRBD1 identical over 7 bases. The V segment lost 7 bases and the J segment 4 bases; nucleotides outside the gene matches: 7. This CDR3 region has 14 residues. From germline, CDR1 is SNHLY and CDR2 FYNNEI. CDR3 sequence (DNA): TGTGCCAGCAATACACAGGGGAACGGAAACACCATATATTTT. Translation: CASNTQGNGNTIYF.